This TCR beta chain was captured by sequencing in a study of low-dose radiotherapy and immunotherapy resistance in tumors. Priming of first-strand cDNA relied on TRAV- and TRBV-specific primers (covering alpha and beta chains). With a V-primer adapter and a constant-region primer, TCRs were amplified for 20 to 25 PCR cycles. TCRdb redid the calling of the reads with MiXCR, one entry per CDR3 protein. The data hold around 64,000 distinct CDR3 sequences, with about 26% observed a single time. V trimming: 2 bases; J trimming: 1 base; junction bases outside the gene matches: 3. Per germline, CDR1 SGHTA and CDR2 FQGTGA. The CDR3 extends over 15 amino acids. Documented time point: before trial treatment.

This TCR was sampled from a male donor with rectosigmoid adenocarcinoma. The chain joins TRBV7-3 to TRBJ1-1; 8 nucleotides match TRBD1. This specimen was PBMCs, taken before treatment. This chain's CDR3 is CASSLRTGRNTEAFF. DNA of the CDR3: TGTGCCAGCAGCTTACGGACAGGGAGGAACACTGAAGCTTTCTTT.